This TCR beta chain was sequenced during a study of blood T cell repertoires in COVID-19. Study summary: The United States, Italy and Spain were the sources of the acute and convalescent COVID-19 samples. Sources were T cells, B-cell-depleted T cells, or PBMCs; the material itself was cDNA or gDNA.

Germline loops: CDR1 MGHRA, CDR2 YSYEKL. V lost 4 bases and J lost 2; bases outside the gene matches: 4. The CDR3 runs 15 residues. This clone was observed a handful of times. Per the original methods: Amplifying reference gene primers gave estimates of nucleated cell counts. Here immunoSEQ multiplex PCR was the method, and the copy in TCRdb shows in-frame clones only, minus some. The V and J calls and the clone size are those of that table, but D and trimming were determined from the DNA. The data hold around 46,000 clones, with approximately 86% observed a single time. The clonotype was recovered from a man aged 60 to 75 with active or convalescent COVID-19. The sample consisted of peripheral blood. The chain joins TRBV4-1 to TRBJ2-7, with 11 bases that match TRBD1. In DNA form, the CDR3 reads TGCGCCAGCAGCCGTCCGGGACAGGGGGCCTACGAGCAGTACTTC. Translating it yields CASSRPGQGAYEQYF.